These 9 T cell receptor beta chains originate from one sample sequenced in a study of cytotoxic CD8 clonotypes in ibrutinib-treated CLL (dated by TCRdb to the early 2020s). The time point tag for this specimen amounts to: around 25 months on ibrutinib. Library generation was performed with the immunoSEQ multiplex PCR assay. This immuneACCESS table, as held by TCRdb, lists in-frame sequences with V and J called but not all clones. Of the missing ones, under half trace to an unresolved V gene in checked studies; the others have no known cause. This sample gives approximately 200,000 clones in total; approximately 72% of them show up just once. Over 10% of the sample rests with the top ten. The input for sequencing was PBMCs, taken after 24 months of ibrutinib treatment. The receptor source for this set is a human donor with chronic lymphocytic leukemia.

This clone turned up a few times. Other DNA sequences from this sample encode an identical CDR3 as well. The V and J genes are TRBV5-1 and TRBJ1-5; perhaps TRBD1 as D (5 bases). CDR3 length: 14 amino acids. In germline, CDR1 is SGHRS, CDR2 YFSETQ. Deletions cut 0 bases from V and 2 bases from J, with 6 bases between. DNA of the CDR3: TGCGCCAGCAGCTTGGGGGGCGGCAATCAGCCCCAGCATTTT. Translating it yields CASSLGGGNQPQHF. Based on the CDR3 plus reference TRBV5-1 and TRBJ1-5, the full variable domain is KAGVTQTPRYLIKTRGQQVTLSCSPISGHRSVSWYQQTPGQGLQFLFEYFSETQRNKGNFPGRFSGRQFSNSRSEMNVSTLELGDSALYLCASSLGGGNQPQHFGDGTRLSIL.

This clone was found a few times. V usage is TRBV9 and J usage is TRBJ1-2, with 8 positions matching TRBD1. The V gene's germline CDR1 is SGDLS and CDR2 YYNGEE. The CDR3 sequence is 15 residues long. After removal of 0 bases from V and 4 bases from J, the junction contained 5 bases not matched to a gene. The CDR3 spells CASSVVSGGGYGYTF. CDR3 sequence (DNA): TGTGCCAGCAGCGTAGTCTCAGGGGGCGGCTATGGCTACACCTTC.

This clone was recorded only once. V usage is TRBV18 and J usage is TRBJ2-6; 7 bases are a match to TRBD2. The CDR3 is 17 amino acids. The germline CDR1 and CDR2 sequences are KGHSH and LQKENI. Germline trimming cut 3 bases from V and 2 bases from J; bases unmatched to any gene: 7. The CDR3 protein is CASSPRAGEAGANVLTF. The CDR3 nucleotides are TGTGCCAGCTCACCTCGGGCGGGAGAGGCTGGGGCCAACGTCCTGACTTTC.

The V and J genes are TRBV6-5 and TRBJ1-4, with D uncertain. The CDR3 contains 15 residues. V lost 5 bases and J 8 bases, leaving 18 bases between the germline ends. Germline V gene sequence: CDR1 MNHEY, CDR2 SVGAGI. CDR3 coding DNA: TGTGCCAGCAGTCATCGTCTGAGCTTAAGGGAAAAACTGTTTTTT. Translating it yields CASSHRLSLREKLFF.

The rearrangement joins TRBV7-9 to TRBJ2-1; the match to TRBD2 covers 10 bases. The germline CDR1 and CDR2 sequences are SEHNR and FQNEAQ (reference sequence). With 2 bases clipped from V and 9 bases from J, the junction kept 7 bases outside the gene matches. The CDR3 is 15 residues long. The DNA for the CDR3 is TGTGCCAGCAGCTTAATGATTAGCGGGAGGTCTGAGCAGTTCTTC. Protein sequence: CASSLMISGRSEQFF.

This clone was counted between two and nine times. V gene TRBV27 combines with J gene TRBJ1-3; D uncertain. This CDR3 comprises 13 residues. CDR1 is MNHEY, CDR2 SMNVEV, per germline (reference sequence). Trimming removed 7 bases from V and 4 bases from J, with 11 bases in between. The CDR3 DNA sequence: TGTGCCAGCAAGCTCGCGTCCGGAAACACCATATATTTT. Its protein is CASKLASGNTIYF.

This chain connects TRBV5-4 to TRBJ1-2; D not certain. Looked up from germline, CDR1 is SGHNT and CDR2 is YYREEE (reference sequence). The CDR3 contains 13 residues. Trimming shortened V by 0 bases and J by 10 bases, and 13 bases separated the two germline ends. The CDR3 DNA is TGTGCCAGCAGCTTGGCCTTGGCAGAGCACTACACCTTC. It codes for CASSLALAEHYTF.

The V and J genes are TRBV9 and TRBJ1-3; D is undetermined. Germline V CDR1 and CDR2: SGDLS, YYNGEE. The V end was cut by 7 bases, the J end by 0 bases, with 26 bases between. This CDR3 has 19 residues. CDR3 region: CASGSATSKSRDSGNTIYF. Written as DNA, the CDR3 is TGTGCCAGCGGAAGCGCCACTTCAAAGTCCCGCGACTCTGGAAACACCATATATTTT.

The chain couples TRBV11-3 to TRBJ2-3; D gene ambiguous. V was shortened by 1 base and J by 0 bases, with 5 bases between the two germline ends. This CDR3 region has 14 residues. Looked up from germline, CDR1 is SGHNT and CDR2 is YENEEA. CDR3 in DNA: TGTGCCAGCAGCTTAGGGGGAAGCACAGATACGCAGTATTTT. Amino acids: CASSLGGSTDTQYF.